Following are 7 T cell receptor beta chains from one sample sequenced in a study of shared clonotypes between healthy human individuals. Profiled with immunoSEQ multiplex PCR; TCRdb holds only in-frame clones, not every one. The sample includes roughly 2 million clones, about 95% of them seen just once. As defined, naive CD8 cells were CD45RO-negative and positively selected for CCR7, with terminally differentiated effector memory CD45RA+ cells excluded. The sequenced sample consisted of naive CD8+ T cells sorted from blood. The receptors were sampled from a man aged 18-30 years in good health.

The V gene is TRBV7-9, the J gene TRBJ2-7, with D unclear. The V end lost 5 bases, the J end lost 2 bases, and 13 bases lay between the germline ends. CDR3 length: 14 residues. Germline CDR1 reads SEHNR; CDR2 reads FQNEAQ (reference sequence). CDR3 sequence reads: CASSHPTEAYEQYF. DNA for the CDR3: TGTGCCAGCAGCCACCCGACGGAAGCCTACGAGCAGTACTTC.

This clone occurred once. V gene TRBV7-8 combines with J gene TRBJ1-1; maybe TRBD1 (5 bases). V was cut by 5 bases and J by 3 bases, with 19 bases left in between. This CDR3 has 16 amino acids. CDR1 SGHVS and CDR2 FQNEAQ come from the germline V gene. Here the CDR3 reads CASSHGGREEDTEAFF. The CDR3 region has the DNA TGTGCCAGCAGCCACGGCGGCAGGGAGGAAGACACTGAAGCTTTCTTT.

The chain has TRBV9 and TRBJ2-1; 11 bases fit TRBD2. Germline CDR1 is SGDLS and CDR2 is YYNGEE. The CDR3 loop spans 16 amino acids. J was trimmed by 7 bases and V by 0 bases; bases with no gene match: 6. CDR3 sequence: CASSVGVAGGGNEQFF. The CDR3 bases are TGTGCCAGCAGCGTAGGTGTAGCGGGAGGGGGGAATGAGCAGTTCTTC.

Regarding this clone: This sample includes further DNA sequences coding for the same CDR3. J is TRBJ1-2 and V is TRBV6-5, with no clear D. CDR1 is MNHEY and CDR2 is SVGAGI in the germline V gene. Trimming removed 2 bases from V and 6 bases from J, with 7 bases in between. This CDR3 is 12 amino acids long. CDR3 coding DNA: TGTGCCAGCAGTTACCCGGGAGATGGCTACACCTTC. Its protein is CASSYPGDGYTF.

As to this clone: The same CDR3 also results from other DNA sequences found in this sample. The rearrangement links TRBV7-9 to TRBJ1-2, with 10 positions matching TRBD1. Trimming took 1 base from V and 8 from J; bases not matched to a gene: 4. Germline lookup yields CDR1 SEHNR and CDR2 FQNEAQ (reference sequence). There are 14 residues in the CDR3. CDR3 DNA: TGTGCCAGCAGCTTAGGGACAGGGGGAGACGGCTACACCTTC. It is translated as CASSLGTGGDGYTF.

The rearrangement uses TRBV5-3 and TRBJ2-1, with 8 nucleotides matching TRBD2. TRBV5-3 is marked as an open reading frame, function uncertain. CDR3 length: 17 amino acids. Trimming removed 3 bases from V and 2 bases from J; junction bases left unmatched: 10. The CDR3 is CARSSVYPAGAYNEQFF. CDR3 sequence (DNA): TGTGCCAGAAGCTCCGTTTACCCAGCGGGGGCCTACAATGAGCAGTTCTTC.

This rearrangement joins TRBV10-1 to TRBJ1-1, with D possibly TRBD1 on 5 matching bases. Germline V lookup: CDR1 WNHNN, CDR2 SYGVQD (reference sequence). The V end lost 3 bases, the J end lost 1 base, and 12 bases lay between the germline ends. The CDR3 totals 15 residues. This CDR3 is CASSDGGGTNTEAFF. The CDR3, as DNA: TGCGCCAGCAGTGACGGGGGAGGGACGAACACTGAAGCTTTCTTT.